This is a list of T cell receptor beta chains from one sample in a study of beta chain features in type 1 diabetes. Method: immunoSEQ multiplex PCR; TCRdb's copy keeps in-frame clones and lacks some. The table includes 150,000 or so clones, about 9.2% detected once. Sequenced material: central memory CD4+ T cells from blood. These receptors were obtained from a man younger than 35 in good health. Both conserved end residues are part of each CDR3.

TRBV4-2	TRBJ2-1	CASSQDSGYGSYNEQFF
TRBV5-4	TRBJ2-2	CASSYGQGNTGELFF
TRBV11-2	TRBJ1-2	CASSPEGAYGYTF
TRBV7-9	TRBJ1-4	CASSRTATNEKLFF
TRBV6-1	TRBJ1-4	CASSEGSTNEKLFF
TRBV21-1	TRBJ2-3	CASSKGPTGGRSTDTQYF
TRBV9	TRBJ2-5	CASSMGQGRETQYF
TRBV5-4	TRBJ1-4	CASSQGDEKLFF
TRBV5-6	TRBJ1-2	CASSWGTANYGYTF
TRBV2	TRBJ2-1	CASRRQGDNEQFF
TRBV9	TRBJ1-5	CASSEQGGNQPQHF
TRBV19	TRBJ2-7	CARGTGSSYEQYF
TRBV6-4	TRBJ1-2	CASTVPPPGGRDYGYTF
TRBV9	TRBJ2-7	CASSPTLGSYEQYF
TRBV2	TRBJ2-3	CASSEATSADTQYF
TRBV7-3	TRBJ2-7	CASMPRGRAGGEQYF
TRBV11-2	TRBJ2-3	CASSQQRTDTQYF
TRBV21-1	TRBJ2-3	CASSRGGWDTDTQYF
TRBV5-4	TRBJ2-1	CASSPGQGWNEQFF
TRBV5-4	TRBJ2-5	CASSPPSGGEQETQYF
TRBV29-1	TRBJ2-1	CSVERGGTNEQFF
TRBV6-4	TRBJ1-1	CASSLRLNTEAFF
TRBV29-1	TRBJ1-1	CSVDRERANTEAFF
TRBV28	.	CASSLSQGAYEQYF
TRBV18	TRBJ2-1	CASSQGTGDFNEQFF
TRBV15	TRBJ1-4	CATSRDRVDEKLFF
TRBV5-1	TRBJ1-2	CASSTRQGNYGYTF
TRBV4-3	TRBJ2-7	CASSQAVVGSPYEQYF
TRBV19	TRBJ1-1	CASSAGQGAAGSTEAFF
TRBV7-9	TRBJ2-1	CASSQGGAPEQFF
TRBV7-6	TRBJ1-4	CASSDTYRGRGEKLFF
TRBV5-4	TRBJ2-3	CASTFYSGGVADTQYF